The present TCR beta chain was sequenced within a study of cytomegalovirus exposure and HLA in healthy donors. Study outcomes and limitations: With further analysis later on, most CMV-associated TCR beta chains appeared HLA-restricted. Most TCR beta V segments were productive about 90% or about 30% of the time in an earlier analysis. Associated with cytomegalovirus, according to the listing, were around 170 TCR beta chains. Prediction of most subjects' HLA-A and HLA-B alleles by TCR beta sequences was reportedly accurate.

Losses at the gene ends were 8 bases for V and 4 bases for J; bases not matched to a gene: 6. Germline values: CDR1 LGHNA, CDR2 YSLEER. This CDR3 contains 13 residues. Primers included in the PCR were 60 Vbeta and 13 Jbeta primers. Profiled with immunoSEQ multiplex PCR; TCRdb holds only in-frame clones, not every one. The table includes 200,000 to 250,000 clones, 82% detected once. Concerning this clone: Its matching antigen is unknown.

The sample was PBMCs. The V call is TRBV4-3, the J call TRBJ1-2; 8 bases fit TRBD1. This TCR was recovered from a woman aged 40 to 55 in good health and CMV-seropositive. CDR3 bases: TGCGCCAGCCGCAGAACAGGGGGCTATGGCTACACCTTC. Translating it yields CASRRTGGYGYTF.